Reported below is one T cell receptor (beta chain). The target of this receptor is not known. No much larger clone exists at a distance of one base, and base qualities are not known. The library relied on the immunoSEQ multiplex PCR assay. For the multiplex PCR, a mixture combining 60 forward primers for TCR Vbeta segments and 13 reverse primers for TCR Jbeta segments was used. The CDR3 region of rearranged TCR beta genes was amplified from genomic DNA by a multiplex PCR assay. On the Illumina HiSeq System, the amplified TCR beta libraries were sequenced as 87-base-pair reads. From the authors' description of their analysis: In a later analysis, around 80 million unique TCR beta chains were counted across the 650 to 750 repertoires, and approximately 11 million of these chains were shared by at least two donors. A nearest-neighbor algorithm error-corrected the raw reads and collapsed the reads into unique sequences, merging closely related sequences to remove PCR and sequencing errors. Alignment of CDR3 sequences to IMGT reference sequences was used to assign V, D and J gene segments. Each retained sequence needed at least a six-nucleotide match to both a V gene segment and a J gene segment. Rearrangements were classified as productive when the CDR3 lacked stop codons and remained in frame with V and J, and all other rearrangements were classified as non-productive. CDR3 was defined according to IMGT convention as the region running from the second conserved V-encoded cysteine to the conserved J-encoded phenylalanine. The earlier analysis of approximately 500 of the donors excluded sequences that lacked an unambiguous match to a single V gene segment. An earlier analysis of a few hundred of the donors called V segments functional above 56.7% productive rearrangements and segregating when the between-donor standard deviation exceeded 5%. A statistical classification framework was built for diagnosing cytomegalovirus status from the catalog of TCR beta chain sequences. V and J gene assignment, in a later analysis, came from comparing TCR nucleotide sequences with IMGT/GENE-DB human TR gene sequences. In a later analysis, CDR3 sequences and most-parsimonious VDJ recombination scenarios were assigned using the TCRdist pipeline. In a later analysis, each TCR beta chain was defined by its CDR3 amino acid sequence together with its V-gene family, and reads without a unique V-gene family were excluded. In a later analysis, some 600 highly shared, low-generation-probability nucleotide sequences were removed to address suspected cross-contamination and a sequencing artifact. In a later analysis, a clonal expansion index for each public chain was calculated from normalized within-repertoire ranks of inferred template counts. In a later analysis, generation probabilities were computed using a VDJ recombination model fitted to out-of-frame rearrangements, and the results were checked against IGoR. In a later analysis, hypergeometric tests were used to score TCR-TCR, TCR-HLA and TCR-CMV co-occurrence, with a repertoire-size bias correction applied to TCR pairs. A later analysis estimated false discovery rates by permuting HLA or CMV assignments 20 times. In a later analysis, co-occurring TCRs were grouped using DBSCAN, with TCRdist sequence similarity added in when clustering inside HLA-allele-positive subsets. For co-occurrence clustering, repertoires with fewer than 30,000 or more than 120,000 public chains were excluded, along with roughly 5 repertoires with anomalous nucleotide sharing. TCRdb re-hosts the immuneACCESS table, in-frame sequences only. Its copies lack some clones; in the studies checked, an unresolved V gene accounts for under half of them, and the cause for the rest is not known. The D gene and trimming were derived from the DNA, and the V and J assignments and clone size from that table. The sample yields more than 100,000 clones; roughly 80% were counted once. Less than 3.5% of the sample rests with the top ten.

The cohort was made up of under 800 healthy bone marrow donors. At the time of sampling, all cohort members were nominally healthy, though unrecorded immune exposures were likely present. The donor tested CMV seropositive and was one of the 289 seropositive cohort members. Each donor provided a peripheral blood sample, and peripheral blood mononuclear cells were used for TCR beta sequencing. Genomic DNA extraction from the blood cell samples was performed with the Qiagen DNeasy Blood Extraction Kit. This specimen comes from a study of cytomegalovirus exposure and HLA in healthy donors (dated by TCRdb to the late 2010s). Some background on the complete study: An earlier analysis of 587 of the donors reported approximately 260 Gb of sequence data and 117 million unique TCR beta sequences obtained from roughly 180 million T cells. Approximately 310 gigabases of sequencing data and tens of millions of unique TCR sequences were included in an early release covering over 600 HLA-typed donors. Of the 398 genotyped donors, less than 90% were placed in the genetic ancestry cluster associated with self-reported Caucasian donors. The study aimed to test whether signatures of past pathogen exposure could be identified by cataloging public T cell receptors. Using immunosequencing, the study profiled T cell repertoires from around 680 subjects and related those repertoires to cytomegalovirus serostatus. A separate validation cohort of roughly 110 different subjects was used in addition to the approximately 610-subject first cohort. To predict cytomegalovirus infection status, the study brought together high-throughput TCR immunosequencing, statistical association of individual TCRs with disease status, and machine learning. A later analysis re-analyzed previously published TCR beta repertoires from 650 to 800 donors and added high-resolution HLA genotyping to study TCR occurrence patterns. Rather than drawing on any new phenotypic data, the later analysis identified candidate immune exposures from TCR beta sequences and the way those sequences occurred across donors. To decide whether each TCR beta V gene segment behaved as functional or pseudogenic, an earlier analysis of some 540 of the donors relied on high-throughput TCR beta sequencing. Donor age, sex, ethnicity and CMV serostatus were compiled alongside the repertoire data. A later genetic analysis took genome-wide SNP genotypes for about three fifths of the 666 donors and used that subset as a discovery cohort. Every repertoire in the discovery cohort had been generated on one and the same sequencing platform. HLA typing included class I and class II loci at four-digit resolution. The number of donors typed differed by locus, with 629-630 for A, B, C, DRB1 and DQB1, roughly 520 for DQA1, over 600 for DPA1, and some 440 for DPB1. About 5 DR-DQ haplotypes were handled as single units for association and clustering, since linkage in the cohort was strong. On average, roughly 240,000 unique TCR beta nucleotide sequences were sequenced per donor among a few hundred genotyped donors of the cohort, with about 19% of those sequences being non-productive.

The CDR3 covers 17 residues, taking in both the cysteine and the phenylalanine. The sequence is cut down to CDR3 DNA, 51 bases in frame from base 1. Trimming accounts for 6 bases at V and 5 bases at J, while the number of junction bases matched to no gene is 12. The germline V gene yields SGHRS for CDR1 and YFSETQ for CDR2. The paper as a whole reports these results and caveats: In a later analysis, most CMV-associated TCR beta chains were found to appear HLA-restricted, with HLA associations seemingly driven largely by CMV exposure. Most TCR sequences were seen in very few donors, while some public TCRs were found in many individuals. Strong co-occurrence of HLA alleles, especially DR and DQ, made assigning TCR associations to individual alleles difficult. In vitro tests confirmed that three of the cytomegalovirus-associated TCR beta chains recognize cytomegalovirus antigens. A later genetic analysis associated a missense DCLRE1C variant with V-gene and J-gene trimming of TCR beta chains, and an independent cohort replicated the association. A later genetic analysis reported fewer N-insertions in productive TCRs among donors in an Asian-associated ancestry cluster than the roughly 690-donor mean. Because HLA typing was missing for some donors at each locus, association tests included only the typed subset. In an earlier analysis of around 600 of the donors, most TCR beta V segments appeared in productive rearrangements about 87% or about 30% of the time, broadly matching IMGT annotations. Because counts were too low, around 17 rarely observed V segments, including chromosome 9 orphons, were left out of the earlier analysis of a few hundred of the donors. Cytomegalovirus status was reported to be diagnosed by the classifier with high specificity and sensitivity in both the original and validation cohorts. In a later analysis, several top co-occurrence clusters were reported to appear linked to parvovirus B19, influenza, CMV and Epstein-Barr virus. The presence/absence analyses assumed that sequencing depth was roughly uniform across donors, and that assumption may not be true. Because the 87-base-pair reads could not distinguish some IMGT-functional V segments, including TRBV6-2 and TRBV6-3, those segments were excluded. Immune exposure information for the cohort was limited to CMV serostatus. The study listed 150 to 200 TCR beta chains as associated with cytomegalovirus. In a later analysis, HLA-associated TCR beta chains showed more clonal expansion and lower generation probabilities than non-associated chains that were equally common. A further reported finding was that TCR beta sequences accurately predicted the HLA-A and HLA-B alleles for most subjects in the first cohort. A cluster of highly shared sequence variants was judged likely to be a technical artifact of the sequencing pipeline. According to the authors, the approach could potentially be generalized to other disease states and immunological phenotypes. A later analysis found that TCR association rates varied across HLA loci, with DRB1 alleles showing the most associated TCRs and HLA-C alleles the fewest. In a later analysis, some 18,000 TCR beta sequences were associated with specific HLA alleles at a false discovery rate of 0.05. Only TCR beta chains were sequenced in this cohort, and the absence of alpha or paired-chain data limited detectable features. Linkage disequilibrium might explain the correlated functional status among segregating V segments, but an unknown experimental factor could not be excluded.

The TCR comes from a woman between 40 and 55 years old in good health and CMV-seropositive. The V and J segments used are TRBV5-1 and TRBJ2-6, with 9 bases aligning to TRBD1. Sequencing was done on a sample of PBMCs. This receptor has the CDR3 CASMGQGLKARANVLTF. The DNA sequence is given as TGCGCCAGCATGGGACAGGGCCTCAAGGCGAGGGCCAACGTCCTGACTTTC.